This TCR beta chain was captured by sequencing in a study of monozygotic twins with cystic fibrosis. Across the whole study: Library input was three micrograms of fragmented DNA, with roughly 14 PCR cycles.

Per germline, CDR1 MNHEY and CDR2 SVGAGI. This CDR3 has 11 amino acids. V dropped 8 bases and J dropped 8 bases, with 9 bases sitting between them. Sequencing was performed with immunoSEQ multiplex PCR; in TCRdb, only in-frame clones are kept and a portion is missing. The table includes around 26,000 clones, roughly 96% detected once. The count of this clone is one. Its matching antigen is unknown. Study-wide findings and caveats: Low clonality (median about 0.0095) suggested a mostly naive repertoire. J usage was most co-twin-similar in 8 of 16 pairs, V in 13. Unrelated CF individuals shared fewer identical clonotypes than monozygotic CF twins.

The J gene is TRBJ2-2, the V gene TRBV6-5; D is perhaps TRBD1 (6 bases). The specimen was blood. The receptor was isolated from a girl aged 2-10 years with cystic fibrosis. The CDR3 region has the DNA TGTGCCAGCGGCCAGGGGGGGGAGCTGTTTTTT. As protein: CASGQGGELFF.